Below, 17 T cell receptor beta chains from the same sample are listed, as sequenced in a study of cytomegalovirus exposure and HLA in healthy donors. Researchers ran the PCR with 60 Vbeta and 13 Jbeta primers. Sequencing used immunoSEQ multiplex PCR; TCRdb keeps in-frame clones, though not all of them. This sample has 200,000 to 250,000 clones, with roughly 85% found just once. Sequenced sample: PBMCs. The origin of the receptors is a man aged 18-30 years in good health and CMV-seronegative.

The chain links TRBV4-1 to TRBJ2-1, with no clear D. Germline loops: CDR1 MGHRA, CDR2 YSYEKL. V dropped 5 bases and J dropped 0 bases, with 11 bases sitting between them. The CDR3 is made up of 15 amino acids. The CDR3, as DNA: TGCGCCAGCAGCTGGCAGGATGACTCCTACAATGAGCAGTTCTTC. Translating it yields CASSWQDDSYNEQFF.

The chain uses TRBV4-3 and TRBJ1-2; 8 bases are a match to TRBD1. V was pared by 4 bases and J by 6 bases, with 16 bases of the junction left unmatched. Germline CDR1 and CDR2: LGHNA and YSLEER. CDR3 length: 17 residues. The CDR3 here is CASSPSRDRSVGHGYTF. CDR3 in DNA: TGCGCCAGCAGCCCGTCCCGGGACAGGTCGGTGGGACATGGCTACACCTTC.

CDR3 nucleotide sequence: TGTGCCAGCAGCTTCTCTAGGACAGGCAACTATGGCTACACCTTC. This translates into CASSFSRTGNYGYTF. The rearrangement links TRBV7-2 to TRBJ1-2; 7 bases fit TRBD1. The CDR3 runs to 15 residues. From germline, CDR1 is SGHTA and CDR2 FQGNSA. V lost 3 bases, J lost 2 bases, and 6 bases stayed unmatched.

The J gene is TRBJ1-3, the V gene TRBV6-6; TRBD1 is a possible D gene (5 bases). The CDR3 has 15 residues. Per the germline V gene, CDR1 is MNHNY and CDR2 is SVGAGI (reference sequence). Trimming removed 2 bases at V and 1 base at J, with 9 bases between. CDR3 nucleotides: TGTGCCAGCAGTTACGGGGCAGGGTCTGGAAACACCATATATTTT. This sequence encodes CASSYGAGSGNTIYF.

The J gene is TRBJ2-2, the V gene TRBV7-6; 11 bases line up with TRBD2. V lost 5 bases and J lost 7; bases outside the gene matches: 9. CDR1 and CDR2 from the germline V gene are SGHVS and FNYEAQ. The CDR3 contains 16 residues. The CDR3 here is CASSVTSGRKVGELFF. CDR3 nucleotide sequence: TGTGCCAGCAGCGTAACTAGCGGGAGAAAGGTCGGGGAGCTGTTTTTT.

The chain links TRBV9 to TRBJ1-4, with D perhaps matching TRBD1 (6 bases). This CDR3 comprises 15 residues. Trimming stripped 2 bases from V and 6 bases from J, with 14 bases between. Germline V CDR1 and CDR2: SGDLS, YYNGEE. The CDR3 loop is CASSVSGGRDEKLFF. The CDR3 nucleotides are TGTGCCAGCAGCGTTTCCGGGGGGCGAGATGAAAAACTGTTTTTT.

The CDR3 spells CASSVATTSGGSEQFF. In DNA form, the CDR3 reads TGTGCCAGCAGCGTAGCTACAACTAGCGGGGGCAGTGAGCAGTTCTTC. This sequence joins TRBV9 and TRBJ2-1, with TRBD2 matching over 11 bases. The CDR3 totals 16 residues. Trimming removed 0 bases from V and 9 bases from J; junction bases left unmatched: 8. Germline values: CDR1 SGDLS, CDR2 YYNGEE.

The CDR3 sequence is CASKAGTSSYEQYF. CDR3 bases: TGCGCCAGCAAGGCCGGGACTTCGTCCTACGAGCAGTACTTC. The chain carries TRBV10-2 and TRBJ2-7; D possibly corresponds to TRBD2 (6 bases). Germline V gene data show CDR1 as WSHSY and CDR2 as SAAADI. V gave up 7 bases and J gave up 1 base, with 14 bases separating them. This CDR3 contains 14 residues.

The rearrangement joins TRBV6-1 to TRBJ2-7, with D possibly matching TRBD2 (6 bases). V was clipped by 0 bases and J by 2 bases, with 14 bases between them. The CDR3 is 16 amino acids. Germline lookup yields CDR1 MNHNS and CDR2 SASEGT. This CDR3 reads CASSEAGGWSAYEQYF. In DNA form, the CDR3 reads TGTGCCAGCAGTGAAGCAGGAGGGTGGTCGGCCTACGAGCAGTACTTC.

The rearrangement links TRBV5-1 to TRBJ2-3; no reliable D call. The CDR3 is made up of 13 amino acids. Germline CDR1 reads SGHRS; CDR2 reads YFSETQ. The V end lost 2 bases, the J end lost 5 bases, and 9 bases lay between the germline ends. The CDR3 DNA reads TGCGCCAGCAGCTTTGGCCCTAGAGATACGCAGTATTTT. Its protein is CASSFGPRDTQYF.

The chain is built from TRBV4-3 and TRBJ1-3, with unresolved D. V lost 1 base and J lost 3, with 13 bases in between. Germline values: CDR1 LGHNA, CDR2 YSLEER. The CDR3 is made up of 16 amino acids. CDR3 sequence reads: CASSQVAGLGGNTIYF. In DNA, the CDR3 is TGCGCCAGCAGCCAAGTCGCAGGACTCGGTGGAAACACCATATATTTT.

The chain couples TRBV19 to TRBJ2-5; perhaps TRBD2 as D (5 bases). The V and J ends lost 0 bases and 5 bases respectively, with 7 bases between them. Germline CDR1 and CDR2: LNHDA and SQIVND (reference sequence). This CDR3 has 13 residues. CDR3 protein: CASSIDGEETQYF. The CDR3 bases are TGTGCCAGTAGTATAGACGGGGAGGAGACCCAGTACTTC.

The chain carries TRBV27 and TRBJ1-4, with D tentatively TRBD1 (6 bases). The CDR3 has 13 amino acids. V was trimmed by 0 bases and J by 7 bases, leaving 6 bases between them. The germline V gene has CDR1 MNHEY and CDR2 SMNVEV (reference sequence). The CDR3, as DNA: TGTGCCAGCAGTTTATCAGGGGGTGAAAAACTGTTTTTT. Its translation: CASSLSGGEKLFF.

This clone was seen a handful of times. The chain recombines TRBV6-5 with TRBJ1-5; D remains unclear. The V end lost 4 bases, the J end lost 1 base, and 11 bases lay between the germline ends. CDR1 is MNHEY and CDR2 is SVGAGI in the germline V gene. The CDR3 spans 15 residues. As DNA, the CDR3 is TGTGCCAGCAGTTTCTCGACCAGGAGCAATCAGCCCCAGCATTTT. This codes for CASSFSTRSNQPQHF.

The J gene is TRBJ1-6, the V gene TRBV18; D might be TRBD1 (5 bases). Germline CDR1 reads KGHSH; CDR2 reads LQKENI. CDR3 length equals 15 residues. The V end lost 1 base, the J end lost 10 bases, and 14 bases lay between the germline ends. This CDR3 is CASSPQQGEGSPLHF. CDR3 nucleotides: TGTGCCAGCTCACCACAGCAGGGTGAAGGATCACCCCTCCACTTT.

The rearrangement links TRBV5-6 to TRBJ2-1, with 7 nucleotides matching TRBD2. The CDR3 totals 17 residues. V was clipped by 2 bases and J by 2 bases; unmatched bases: 10. The germline CDR1 and CDR2 sequences are SGHDT and YYEEEE. CDR3 in amino acids: CASSFRSSGPTYNEQFF. The CDR3 coding sequence is TGTGCCAGCAGCTTTAGGTCTAGCGGACCCACCTACAATGAGCAGTTCTTC.

This chain links TRBV9 with TRBJ2-2; D is possibly TRBD2 (5 bases). This CDR3 is 13 amino acids long. With 2 bases removed from V and 6 bases from J, the gap between germline ends came to 8 bases. Germline V CDR1 and CDR2: SGDLS, YYNGEE. The CDR3 loop reads CASSVFGAGELFF. Written as DNA, the CDR3 is TGTGCCAGCAGCGTCTTCGGGGCCGGGGAGCTGTTTTTT.